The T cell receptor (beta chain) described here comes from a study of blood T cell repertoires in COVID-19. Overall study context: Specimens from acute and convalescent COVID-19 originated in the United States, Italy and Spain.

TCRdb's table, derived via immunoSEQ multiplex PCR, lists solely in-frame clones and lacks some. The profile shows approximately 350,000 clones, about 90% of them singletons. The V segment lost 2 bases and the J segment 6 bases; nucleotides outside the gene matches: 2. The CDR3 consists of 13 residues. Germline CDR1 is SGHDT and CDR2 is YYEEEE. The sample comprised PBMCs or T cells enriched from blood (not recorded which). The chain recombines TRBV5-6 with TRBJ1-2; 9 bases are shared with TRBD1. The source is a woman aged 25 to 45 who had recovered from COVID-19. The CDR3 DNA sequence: TGTGCCAGCAGCTTACAGGGGGCGCATGGCTACACCTTC. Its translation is CASSLQGAHGYTF.